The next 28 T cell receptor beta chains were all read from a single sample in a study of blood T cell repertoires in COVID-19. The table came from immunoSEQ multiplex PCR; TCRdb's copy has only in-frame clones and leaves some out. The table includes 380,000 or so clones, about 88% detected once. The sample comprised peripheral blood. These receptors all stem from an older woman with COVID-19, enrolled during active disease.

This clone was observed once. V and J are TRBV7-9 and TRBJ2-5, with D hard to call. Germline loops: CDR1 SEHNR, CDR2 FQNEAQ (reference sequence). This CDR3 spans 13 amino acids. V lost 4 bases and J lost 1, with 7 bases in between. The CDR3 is CASSSSGQETQYF. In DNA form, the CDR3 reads TGTGCCAGCAGCTCCTCCGGCCAAGAGACCCAGTACTTC.

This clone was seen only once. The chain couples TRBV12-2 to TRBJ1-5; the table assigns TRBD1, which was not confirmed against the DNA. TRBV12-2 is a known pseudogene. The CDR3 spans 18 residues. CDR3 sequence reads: CASRPGTAEGDGNQPQHF. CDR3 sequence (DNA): TGTGCAAGTCGCCCCGGGACAGCCGAGGGGGATGGCAATCAGCCCCAGCATTTT.

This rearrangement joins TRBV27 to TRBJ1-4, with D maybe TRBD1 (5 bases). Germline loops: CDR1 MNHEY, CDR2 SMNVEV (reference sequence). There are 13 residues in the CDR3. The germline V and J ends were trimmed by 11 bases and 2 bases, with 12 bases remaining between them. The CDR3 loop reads CARGGATNEKLFF. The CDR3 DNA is TGTGCCCGTGGAGGGGCTACTAATGAAAAACTGTTTTTT.

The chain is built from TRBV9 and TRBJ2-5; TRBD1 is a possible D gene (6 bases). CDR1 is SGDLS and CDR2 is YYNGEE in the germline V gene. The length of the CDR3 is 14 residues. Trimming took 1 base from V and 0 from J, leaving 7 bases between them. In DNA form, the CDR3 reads TGTGCCAGCAGCGTAACAGGGCACCAAGAGACCCAGTACTTC. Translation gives CASSVTGHQETQYF. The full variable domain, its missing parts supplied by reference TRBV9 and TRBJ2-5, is DSGVTQTPKHLITATGQRVTLRCSPRSGDLSVYWYQQSLDQGLQFLIQYYNGEERAKGNILERFSAQQFPDLHSELNLSSLELGDSALYFCASSVTGHQETQYFGPGTRLLVL.

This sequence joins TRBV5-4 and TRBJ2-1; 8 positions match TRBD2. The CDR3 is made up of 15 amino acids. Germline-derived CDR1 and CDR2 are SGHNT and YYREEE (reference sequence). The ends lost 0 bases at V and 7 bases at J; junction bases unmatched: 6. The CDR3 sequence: CASSLAGGYQNEQFF. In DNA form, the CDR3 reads TGTGCCAGCAGCTTGGCGGGGGGGTATCAGAATGAGCAGTTCTTC.

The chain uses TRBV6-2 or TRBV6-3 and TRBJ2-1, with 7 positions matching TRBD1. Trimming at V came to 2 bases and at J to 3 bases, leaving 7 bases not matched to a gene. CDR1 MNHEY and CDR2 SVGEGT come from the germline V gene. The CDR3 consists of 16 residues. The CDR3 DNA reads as TGTGCCAGCAGTTACGATTGGCAGGGGGTCTACAATGAGCAGTTCTTC. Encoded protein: CASSYDWQGVYNEQFF.

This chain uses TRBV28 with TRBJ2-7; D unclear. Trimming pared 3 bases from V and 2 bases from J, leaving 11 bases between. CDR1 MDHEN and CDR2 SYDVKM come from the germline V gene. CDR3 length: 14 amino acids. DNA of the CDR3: TGTGCCAGCAGTTTGTTGGGCAGGACCTACGAGCAGTACTTC. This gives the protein CASSLLGRTYEQYF. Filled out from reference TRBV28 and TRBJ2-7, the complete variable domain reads DVKVTQSSRYLVKRTGEKVFLECVQDMDHENMFWYRQDPGLGLRLIYFSYDVKMKEKGDIPEGYSVSREKKERFSLILESASTNQTSMYLCASSLLGRTYEQYFGPGTRLTVT.

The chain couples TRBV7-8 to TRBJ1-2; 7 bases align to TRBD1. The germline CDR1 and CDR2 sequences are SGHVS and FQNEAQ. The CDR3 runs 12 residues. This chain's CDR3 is CAAGQTNYGYTF. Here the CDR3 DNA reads TGTGCTGCGGGACAGACGAACTATGGCTACACCTTC.

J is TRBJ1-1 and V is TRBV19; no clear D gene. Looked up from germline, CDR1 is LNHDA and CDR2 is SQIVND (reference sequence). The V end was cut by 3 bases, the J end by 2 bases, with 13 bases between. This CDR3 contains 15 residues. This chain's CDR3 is CASSMPRDLNTEAFF. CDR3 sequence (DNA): TGTGCCAGTAGTATGCCCCGGGATCTCAACACTGAAGCTTTCTTT.

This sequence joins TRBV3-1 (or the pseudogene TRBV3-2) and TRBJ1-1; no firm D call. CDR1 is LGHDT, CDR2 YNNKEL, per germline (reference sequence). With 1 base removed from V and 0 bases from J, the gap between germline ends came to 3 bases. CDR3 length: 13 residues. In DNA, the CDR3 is TGTGCCAGCAGCCAAGCCGTGAACACTGAAGCTTTCTTT. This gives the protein CASSQAVNTEAFF.

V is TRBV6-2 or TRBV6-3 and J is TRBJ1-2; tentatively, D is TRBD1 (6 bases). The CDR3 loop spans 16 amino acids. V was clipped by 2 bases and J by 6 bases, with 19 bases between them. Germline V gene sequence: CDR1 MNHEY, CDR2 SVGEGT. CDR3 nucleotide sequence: TGTGCCAGCAGTTACCTAAACAGGGTAGGGTCGGATGGCTACACCTTC. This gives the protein CASSYLNRVGSDGYTF.

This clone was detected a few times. Here the CDR3 reads CAWSGGLGGEKLFF. CDR3 sequence (DNA): TGTGCCTGGAGTGGCGGACTAGGTGGTGAAAAACTGTTTTTT. The chain is built from TRBV30 and TRBJ1-4; unclear D gene. CDR1 and CDR2 from the germline V gene are GTSNPN and SVGIG (reference sequence). Trimming pared 1 base from V and 7 bases from J, leaving 13 bases between. The CDR3 covers 14 residues.

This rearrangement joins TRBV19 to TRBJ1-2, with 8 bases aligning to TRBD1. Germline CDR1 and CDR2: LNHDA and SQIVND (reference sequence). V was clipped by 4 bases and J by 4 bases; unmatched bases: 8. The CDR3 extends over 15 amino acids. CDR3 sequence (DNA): TGTGCCAGTAGTACGGGGACAGGCGATCCCTATGGCTACACCTTC. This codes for CASSTGTGDPYGYTF.

The CDR3 is CASSPDRYEQYF. Here the CDR3 DNA reads TGTGCCAGCAGTCCGGACAGGTACGAGCAGTACTTC. The chain employs TRBV6-2 or TRBV6-3 and TRBJ2-7; 7 bases match TRBD1. The germline V gene has CDR1 MNHEY and CDR2 SVGEGT. Trimming cost V 5 bases and J 4 bases; bases outside gene matches: 2. The CDR3 is 12 amino acids.

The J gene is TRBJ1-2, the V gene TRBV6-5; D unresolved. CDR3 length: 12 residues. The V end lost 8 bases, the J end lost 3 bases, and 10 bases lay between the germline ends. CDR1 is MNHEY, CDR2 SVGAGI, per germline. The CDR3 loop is CASAGLDYGYTF. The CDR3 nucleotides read TGTGCCAGCGCAGGCCTGGACTATGGCTACACCTTC.

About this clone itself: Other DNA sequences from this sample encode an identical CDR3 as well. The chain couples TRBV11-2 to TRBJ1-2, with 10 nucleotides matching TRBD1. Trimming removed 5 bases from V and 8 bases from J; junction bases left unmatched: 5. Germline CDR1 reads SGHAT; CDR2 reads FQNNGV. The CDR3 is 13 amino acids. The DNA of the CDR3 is TGTGCCAGCAGCCGACAGGGGGCTGAAGGCTACACCTTC. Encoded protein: CASSRQGAEGYTF.

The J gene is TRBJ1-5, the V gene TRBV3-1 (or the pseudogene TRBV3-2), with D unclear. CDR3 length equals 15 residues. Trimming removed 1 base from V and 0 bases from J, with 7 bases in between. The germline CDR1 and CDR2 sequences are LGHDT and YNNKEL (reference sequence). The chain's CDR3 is CASSQGHYSNQPQHF. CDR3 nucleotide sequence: TGTGCCAGCAGCCAAGGCCACTATAGCAATCAGCCCCAGCATTTT.

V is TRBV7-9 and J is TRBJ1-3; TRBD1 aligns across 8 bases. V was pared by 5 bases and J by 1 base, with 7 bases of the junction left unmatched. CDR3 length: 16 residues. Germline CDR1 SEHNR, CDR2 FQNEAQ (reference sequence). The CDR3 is CASSPPTGVSGNTIYF. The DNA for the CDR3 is TGTGCCAGCAGCCCTCCGACAGGGGTGTCTGGAAACACCATATATTTT.

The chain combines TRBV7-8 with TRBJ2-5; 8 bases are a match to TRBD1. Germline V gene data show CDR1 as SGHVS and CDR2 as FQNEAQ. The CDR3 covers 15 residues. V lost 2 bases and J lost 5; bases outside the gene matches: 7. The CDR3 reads CASSLQITGGETQYF. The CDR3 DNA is TGTGCCAGCAGCTTACAAATTACAGGGGGGGAGACCCAGTACTTC.

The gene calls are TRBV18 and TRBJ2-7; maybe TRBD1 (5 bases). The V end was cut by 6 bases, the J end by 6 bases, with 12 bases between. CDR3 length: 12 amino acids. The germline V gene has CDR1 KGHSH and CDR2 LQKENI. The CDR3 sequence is CASSGQGGEQYF. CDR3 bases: TGTGCCAGCTCGGGGCAGGGTGGCGAGCAGTACTTC.

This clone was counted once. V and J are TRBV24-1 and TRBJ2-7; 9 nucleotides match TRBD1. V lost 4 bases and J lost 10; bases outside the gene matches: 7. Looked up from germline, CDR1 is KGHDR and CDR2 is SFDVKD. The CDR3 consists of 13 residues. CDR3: CATSDPGQGRQYF. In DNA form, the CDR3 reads TGTGCCACCAGTGACCCGGGACAGGGAAGACAGTACTTC.

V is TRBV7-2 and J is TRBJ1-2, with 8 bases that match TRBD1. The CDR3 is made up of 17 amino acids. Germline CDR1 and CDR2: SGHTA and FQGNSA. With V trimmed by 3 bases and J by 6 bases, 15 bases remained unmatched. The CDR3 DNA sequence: TGTGCCAGCAGCTTGAGTGGAACCCGGACAGGGCGGAATGGCTACACCTTC. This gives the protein CASSLSGTRTGRNGYTF.

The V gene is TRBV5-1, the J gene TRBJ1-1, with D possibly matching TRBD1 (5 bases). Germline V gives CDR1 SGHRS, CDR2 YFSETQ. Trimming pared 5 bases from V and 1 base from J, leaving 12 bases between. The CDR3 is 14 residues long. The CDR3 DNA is TGCGCCAGCAGAGGGCAGGGCTCGAACACTGAAGCTTTCTTT. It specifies CASRGQGSNTEAFF.

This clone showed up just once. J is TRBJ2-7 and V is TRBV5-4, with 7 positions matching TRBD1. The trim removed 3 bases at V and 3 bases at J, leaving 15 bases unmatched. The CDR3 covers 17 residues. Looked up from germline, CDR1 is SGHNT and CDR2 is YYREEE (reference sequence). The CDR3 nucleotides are TGTGCCAGCAGCTACGAATCTCCGGGACAGCCCATCTACGAGCAGTACTTC. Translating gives CASSYESPGQPIYEQYF.

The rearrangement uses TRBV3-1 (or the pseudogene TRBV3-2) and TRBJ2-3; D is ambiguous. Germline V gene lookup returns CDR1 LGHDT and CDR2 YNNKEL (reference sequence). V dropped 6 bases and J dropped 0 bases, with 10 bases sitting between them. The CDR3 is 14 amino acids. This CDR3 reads CASRLLSSTDTQYF. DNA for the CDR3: TGTGCCAGCAGGCTTCTATCTAGCACAGATACGCAGTATTTT.

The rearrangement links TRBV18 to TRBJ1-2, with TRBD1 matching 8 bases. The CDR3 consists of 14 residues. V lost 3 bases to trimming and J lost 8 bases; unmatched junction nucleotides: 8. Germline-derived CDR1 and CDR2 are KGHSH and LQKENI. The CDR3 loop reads CASSPTTGERGYTF. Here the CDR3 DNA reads TGTGCCAGCTCACCTACGACAGGGGAGAGGGGCTACACCTTC. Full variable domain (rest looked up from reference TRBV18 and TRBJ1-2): NAGVMQNPRHLVRRRGQEARLRCSPMKGHSHVYWYRQLPEEGLKFMVYLQKENIIDESGMPKERFSAEFPKEGPSILRIQQVVRGDSAAYFCASSPTTGERGYTFGSGTRLTVV.

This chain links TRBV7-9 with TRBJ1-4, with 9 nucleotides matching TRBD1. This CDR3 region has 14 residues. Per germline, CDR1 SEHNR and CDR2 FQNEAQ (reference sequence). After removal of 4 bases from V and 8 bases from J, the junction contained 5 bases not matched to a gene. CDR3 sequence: CASSSGTGREKLFF. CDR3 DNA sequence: TGTGCCAGCAGCTCCGGGACAGGGAGAGAAAAACTGTTTTTT. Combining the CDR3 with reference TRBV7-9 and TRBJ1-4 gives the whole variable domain DTGVSQNPRHKITKRGQNVTFRCDPISEHNRLYWYRQTLGQGPEFLTYFQNEAQLEKSRLLSDRFSAERPKGSFSTLEIQRTEQGDSAMYLCASSSGTGREKLFFGSGTQLSVL.

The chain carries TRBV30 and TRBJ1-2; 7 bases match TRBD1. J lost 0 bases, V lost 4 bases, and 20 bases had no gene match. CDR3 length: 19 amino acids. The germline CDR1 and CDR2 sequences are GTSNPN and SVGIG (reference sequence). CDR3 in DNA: TGTGCCTGGACGCGGCTCGATTCCCTCCGACAGGGATCTAACTATGGCTACACCTTC. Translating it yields CAWTRLDSLRQGSNYGYTF.